The source of this T cell receptor beta chain is a study of T cell responses to AZD1222 COVID-19 vaccine. Study-wide results and caveats: Regions left unmutated in variants are reportedly the target of nearly half of spike-specific TCRs. Spike-specific TCR repertoires showed rising breadth and depth after two AZD1222 doses.

The table came from immunoSEQ multiplex PCR; TCRdb's copy has only in-frame clones and leaves some out. The table includes over 100,000 clones, more than 75% detected once. This CDR3 contains 17 residues. Looked up from germline, CDR1 is MNHNS and CDR2 is SASEGT. The V end lost 3 bases, the J end lost 2 bases, and 17 bases lay between the germline ends. In this sample, this clone turned up once. Its antigen remains unknown. This clonotype originated in an adult in good health. Sample: peripheral blood, taken on day 0 of AZD1222 vaccination. The rearrangement joins TRBV6-1 to TRBJ1-5, with unresolved D. For the CDR3, the DNA is TGTGCCAGCAGTGATGATGACACGCCACGTCGCAATCAGCCCCAGCATTTT. Translated, it gives CASSDDDTPRRNQPQHF.